The 20 T cell receptor beta chains given below trace back to one sample, sequenced in a study of blood T cell repertoires in COVID-19. Sequenced by immunoSEQ multiplex PCR; TCRdb stores in-frame clones only, minus some. This table has under 200,000 clones, approximately 85% appearing once. Sequencing used peripheral blood. These receptor sequences come from a man aged 55-75 years who had recovered from COVID-19.

The rearrangement uses TRBV10-3 and TRBJ1-4; 7 bases fit TRBD1. CDR1 is ENHRY and CDR2 is SYGVKD in the germline V gene. V shed 4 bases and J 6 bases; nucleotides not matched to a gene: 2. The CDR3 runs 13 residues. The CDR3 region is CAISGQGDEKLFF. The CDR3 bases are TGTGCCATCAGTGGACAGGGAGATGAAAAACTGTTTTTT.

The rearrangement uses TRBV6-5 and TRBJ1-5; possibly TRBD1 for D (6 bases). This CDR3 comprises 13 residues. Trimming pared 8 bases from V and 4 bases from J, leaving 12 bases between. Per the germline V gene, CDR1 is MNHEY and CDR2 is SVGAGI. The CDR3 here is CASLGQRNQPQHF. The CDR3 DNA follows: TGTGCCAGCCTTGGACAGAGGAATCAGCCCCAGCATTTT.

The chain joins TRBV6-5 to TRBJ1-1, with D unclear. Germline assignment: CDR1 MNHEY and CDR2 SVGAGI. This CDR3 contains 13 residues. The V gene lost 8 bases and the J gene lost 3 bases, with 13 bases spanning the gap. The CDR3 sequence is CASGEVKYTEAFF. CDR3 nucleotides: TGTGCCAGCGGGGAGGTAAAGTACACTGAAGCTTTCTTT.

The chain is built from TRBV27 and TRBJ2-3; a possible D gene is TRBD2 (7 bases). Germline V gene data show CDR1 as MNHEY and CDR2 as SMNVEV (reference sequence). V was clipped by 1 base and J by 0 bases, with 14 bases between them. This CDR3 has 17 residues. The CDR3 coding sequence is TGTGCCAGCAGTTTATTTACAGGGAGGGCTAGCACAGATACGCAGTATTTT. Translating gives CASSLFTGRASTDTQYF.

The V gene is TRBV6-4, the J gene TRBJ1-2; 7 nucleotides match TRBD1. Trimming removed 0 bases from V and 13 bases from J; junction bases left unmatched: 17. This CDR3 comprises 16 residues. From germline, CDR1 is MRHNA and CDR2 SNTAGT. The CDR3 DNA reads as TGTGCCAGCAGTGACTCGGGGAACAGGGGCGCTCCCTCTTTCACCTTC. Translating it yields CASSDSGNRGAPSFTF.

The chain is built from TRBV19 and TRBJ1-2; D is ambiguous. This CDR3 region has 14 residues. Looked up from germline, CDR1 is LNHDA and CDR2 is SQIVND (reference sequence). V lost 3 bases and J lost 2, with 10 bases in between. CDR3 protein: CASSMRRENYGYTF. The CDR3 DNA reads TGTGCCAGTAGTATGCGACGGGAGAACTATGGCTACACCTTC.

The V call is TRBV5-4, the J call TRBJ2-3; weak D call: TRBD1 (5 bases). The CDR3 runs 15 residues. Trimming left V 5 bases short and J 2 bases short, with 15 bases between. CDR1 SGHNT and CDR2 YYREEE come from the germline V gene (reference sequence). CDR3: CASRQDKGITDTQYF. CDR3 in DNA: TGTGCCAGCAGACAGGACAAGGGGATCACAGATACGCAGTATTTT.

V and J are TRBV2 and TRBJ1-6, with TRBD1 matching over 8 bases. Germline V gene lookup returns CDR1 SNHLY and CDR2 FYNNEI. This CDR3 comprises 13 residues. The ends lost 5 bases at V and 7 bases at J; junction bases unmatched: 1. In DNA, the CDR3 is TGTGCCAGCAGTCAGGGGGCGAATTCACCCCTCCACTTT. This encodes CASSQGANSPLHF.

The rearrangement links TRBV7-2 to TRBJ2-2; D gene uncertain. The CDR3 runs to 13 residues. CDR1 is SGHTA, CDR2 FQGNSA, per germline. V gave up 5 bases and J gave up 7 bases, with 11 bases separating them. CDR3 DNA: TGTGCCAGCAGCCTCAGAATACACGGGGAGCTGTTTTTT. Translating it yields CASSLRIHGELFF.

J is TRBJ2-7 and V is TRBV15; possible D gene TRBD1, 6 bases. The V end was cut by 0 bases, the J end by 7 bases, with 13 bases between. Germline V gene sequence: CDR1 LNHNV, CDR2 YYDKDF (reference sequence). CDR3 length: 14 residues. The CDR3 sequence is CATSRDRAGVEQYF. The CDR3 nucleotides are TGTGCCACCAGCAGAGATCGGGCAGGGGTTGAGCAGTACTTC.

The rearrangement uses TRBV19 and TRBJ1-4; a weak D match, TRBD1 (6 bases). Trimming took 5 bases from V and 4 from J, leaving 14 bases between them. CDR3 length equals 15 residues. The germline V gene has CDR1 LNHDA and CDR2 SQIVND (reference sequence). This chain's CDR3 is CASSRRGQHNEKLFF. CDR3 in DNA: TGTGCCAGTAGTCGCAGGGGACAACATAATGAAAAACTGTTTTTT.

V and J are TRBV15 and TRBJ2-3; D uncertain. Trimming removed 0 bases at V and 2 bases at J, with 3 bases between. The CDR3 totals 13 residues. Germline-derived CDR1 and CDR2 are LNHNV and YYDKDF (reference sequence). CDR3 DNA sequence: TGTGCCACCAGCAGAGACCTCACAGATACGCAGTATTTT. It is translated as CATSRDLTDTQYF.

This chain joins TRBV7-8 and TRBJ1-4; D remains ambiguous. The CDR3 extends over 14 amino acids. Trimming took off 8 bases at V and 2 bases at J, with 12 bases between the two ends. Germline V gene data show CDR1 as SGHVS and CDR2 as FQNEAQ. The CDR3 bases are TGTGCCAGCCGCCCGATAGAGACTAATGAAAAACTGTTTTTT. Translating gives CASRPIETNEKLFF.

V gene TRBV6-2 or TRBV6-3 combines with J gene TRBJ2-7, with TRBD1 matching 8 bases. V shed 0 bases and J 0 bases; nucleotides not matched to a gene: 7. Per the germline V gene, CDR1 is MNHEY and CDR2 is SVGEGT. The CDR3 has 17 amino acids. CDR3 coding DNA: TGTGCCAGCAGTTACTCTCGGGACAGGTGGGACTCCTACGAGCAGTACTTC. It codes for CASSYSRDRWDSYEQYF.

The chain uses TRBV6-5 and TRBJ2-7; the D is unclear. The CDR3 spans 11 residues. Trimming took off 8 bases at V and 2 bases at J, with 7 bases between the two ends. Germline values: CDR1 MNHEY, CDR2 SVGAGI. The CDR3 protein is CASVFTYEQYF. As DNA, the CDR3 is TGTGCCAGCGTTTTTACCTACGAGCAGTACTTC.

V and J are TRBV5-1 and TRBJ2-5, with TRBD2 identical over 7 bases. V dropped 0 bases and J dropped 1; count of bases not matched to a gene: 3. This CDR3 contains 15 residues. Per germline, CDR1 SGHRS and CDR2 YFSETQ. The CDR3 is CASSLAWGGQETQYF. CDR3 nucleotides: TGCGCCAGCAGCTTGGCCTGGGGGGGCCAAGAGACCCAGTACTTC.

This clone showed up just a few times. This chain's CDR3 is CASSPTPLSSGNTIYF. The CDR3 nucleotides are TGTGCCAGCTCACCGACTCCTTTAAGCTCTGGAAACACCATATATTTT. The chain recombines TRBV18 with TRBJ1-3, with D uncertain. The CDR3 length is 16 residues. V was cut by 3 bases and J by 0 bases, with 12 bases left in between. Germline V gene sequence: CDR1 KGHSH, CDR2 LQKENI.

The J gene is TRBJ1-1, the V gene TRBV5-1; D perhaps matches TRBD1 (6 bases). V dropped 0 bases and J dropped 5 bases, with 11 bases sitting between them. The CDR3 totals 14 residues. Per germline, CDR1 SGHRS and CDR2 YFSETQ. The CDR3 nucleotides read TGCGCCAGCAGCTTGGGACAGGAATGGACTGAAGCTTTCTTT. It specifies CASSLGQEWTEAFF.

This clone was recorded once. The chain has TRBV7-9 and TRBJ2-3, with 7 bases matching TRBD1. The J segment lost 4 bases and the V segment lost 5 bases, leaving 6 bases of the junction unmatched. The CDR3 totals 14 residues. Germline assignment: CDR1 SEHNR and CDR2 FQNEAQ (reference sequence). CDR3 protein: CASSRQGFADTQYF. The DNA of the CDR3 is TGTGCCAGCAGCAGACAGGGATTTGCAGATACGCAGTATTTT. The whole variable domain, remainder taken from reference TRBV7-9 and TRBJ2-3, is DTGVSQNPRHKITKRGQNVTFRCDPISEHNRLYWYRQTLGQGPEFLTYFQNEAQLEKSRLLSDRFSAERPKGSFSTLEIQRTEQGDSAMYLCASSRQGFADTQYFGPGTRLTVL.

The rearrangement uses TRBV9 and TRBJ2-3, with 9 bases that match TRBD2. CDR1 SGDLS and CDR2 YYNGEE come from the germline V gene. The CDR3 length is 18 residues. J lost 4 bases, V lost 4 bases, and 16 bases had no gene match. The chain's CDR3 is CASSFRQGGGGAPDTQYF. CDR3 bases: TGTGCCAGCAGCTTTAGACAGGGTGGCGGGGGGGCCCCAGATACGCAGTATTTT.